The 26 T cell receptor beta chains reported below all come from one sample, sequenced in a study of shared clonotypes between healthy human individuals. Only in-frame clones appear in the TCRdb table, and some are missing; sequencing was by immunoSEQ multiplex PCR. The sample records over a million clones, approximately 98% being singletons. The sample taken for sequencing was naive CD4+ T cells sorted from blood. Documented subset: CD45RA+ positively selected. Every receptor here comes from a man under 40 in good health.

The chain links TRBV28 to TRBJ2-1; D ambiguous. Trimming took 3 bases from V and 5 from J, leaving 17 bases between them. Germline V gives CDR1 MDHEN, CDR2 SYDVKM. The CDR3 is 16 residues long. The CDR3 region has the DNA TGTGCCAGCAGTTTCGGTCGGCTGGATGGCCACAATGAGCAGTTCTTC. Translated: CASSFGRLDGHNEQFF.

This sequence joins TRBV28 and TRBJ2-6, with D perhaps TRBD1 or TRBD2 (5 bases each). The ends were cut back, 5 bases at V and 4 bases at J, with 18 bases in the middle. The CDR3 is made up of 17 amino acids. CDR1 is MDHEN, CDR2 SYDVKM, per germline. CDR3 sequence reads: CASSPLVLGTGANVLTF. CDR3 coding DNA: TGTGCCAGCAGTCCCCTGGTATTGGGGACCGGGGCCAACGTCCTGACTTTC.

Of note for this clone: The sample carries other DNA sequences with the same CDR3. The chain combines TRBV5-1 with TRBJ2-5; 7 bases match TRBD2. The CDR3 loop spans 13 amino acids. Germline CDR1 and CDR2: SGHRS and YFSETQ. V shed 2 bases and J 5 bases; nucleotides not matched to a gene: 3. In nucleotides, the CDR3 is TGCGCCAGCAGCTTAGGACTAGTGGAGACCCAGTACTTC. Residues: CASSLGLVETQYF. Looking up the rest from reference TRBV5-1 and TRBJ2-5 gives the full variable domain: KAGVTQTPRYLIKTRGQQVTLSCSPISGHRSVSWYQQTPGQGLQFLFEYFSETQRNKGNFPGRFSGRQFSNSRSEMNVSTLELGDSALYLCASSLGLVETQYFGPGTRLLVL.

This chain uses TRBV5-1 with TRBJ2-5, with D unresolved. Trimming cost V 4 bases and J 3 bases, with 7 bases left between them. Germline CDR1 is SGHRS and CDR2 is YFSETQ. This CDR3 is 12 amino acids long. The CDR3 spells CASSLRKETQYF. The CDR3 bases are TGCGCCAGCAGCCTCCGCAAAGAGACCCAGTACTTC.

The chain has TRBV28 and TRBJ1-4; TRBD1 agrees at 10 bases. Losses at the gene ends were 7 bases for V and 8 bases for J; bases not matched to a gene: 13. The CDR3 runs to 16 residues. Looked up from germline, CDR1 is MDHEN and CDR2 is SYDVKM. CDR3 loop: CASNSPLGQGREKLFF. For the CDR3, the DNA is TGTGCCAGCAATTCCCCCCTGGGACAGGGGCGAGAAAAACTGTTTTTT.

The V gene is TRBV11-2, the J gene TRBJ2-7, with TRBD2 matching 8 bases. Trimming cost V 6 bases and J 3 bases; bases outside gene matches: 10. Germline CDR1 is SGHAT and CDR2 is FQNNGV. CDR3 size: 15 residues. The CDR3 DNA is TGTGCCAGCAGACTGGGACTAGGTGAACTCTACGAGCAGTACTTC. Protein sequence: CASRLGLGELYEQYF.

A note on this clone: Different DNA sequences within this sample yield the same CDR3. The rearrangement links TRBV15 to TRBJ2-7; 7 positions agree with TRBD1. The CDR3 consists of 14 residues. J lost 1 base, V lost 1 base, and 1 base had no gene match. Germline V lookup: CDR1 LNHNV, CDR2 YYDKDF (reference sequence). This CDR3 reads CATSRGQGSYEQYF. CDR3 DNA: TGTGCCACCAGCAGAGGACAGGGTTCCTACGAGCAGTACTTC.

About this clone itself: Other DNA sequences of this sample code for an identical CDR3. This chain joins TRBV18 and TRBJ2-3; the match to TRBD2 covers 14 bases. V was pared by 4 bases and J by 3 bases, with 3 bases of the junction left unmatched. Germline V CDR1 and CDR2: KGHSH, LQKENI. The CDR3 has 16 amino acids. The CDR3 nucleotides are TGTGCCAGCTCACTGAGACTAGCGGGAGGGACAGATACGCAGTATTTT. It is translated as CASSLRLAGGTDTQYF.

The rearrangement uses TRBV30 and TRBJ2-1; 9 bases are a match to TRBD2. V gave up 1 base and J gave up 10 bases; unmatched junction bases: 11. Germline values: CDR1 GTSNPN, CDR2 SVGIG (reference sequence). CDR3 length: 15 amino acids. CDR3 DNA: TGTGCCTGGAGTGGCCCGAGCGGGAGGTTATTCGAGCAGTTCTTC. Translating gives CAWSGPSGRLFEQFF.

The CDR3 region has the DNA TGTGCCAGCAGGTTGGCTAGCGGGTTGGGGGAGACCCAGTACTTC. Its translation is CASRLASGLGETQYF. The chain has TRBV7-2 and TRBJ2-5, with 8 bases lining up with TRBD2. CDR1 and CDR2 (germline): SGHTA, FQGNSA. The CDR3 length is 15 residues. J was trimmed by 5 bases and V by 6 bases; bases with no gene match: 11.

This chain links TRBV14 with TRBJ2-3; D perhaps matches TRBD2 (5 bases). V was clipped by 2 bases and J by 5 bases, with 14 bases between them. This CDR3 contains 15 residues. Germline V CDR1 and CDR2: SGHDN, FVKESK. The CDR3 loop reads CASSQPGSARDTQYF. The CDR3 bases are TGTGCCAGCAGCCAACCGGGATCGGCCAGAGATACGCAGTATTTT.

DNA of the CDR3: TGTGCCAGCAACATAAGGGGACAGGGGTCCAACTATGGCTACACCTTC. Translation: CASNIRGQGSNYGYTF. The rearrangement uses TRBV28 and TRBJ1-2; 10 bases are shared with TRBD1. V lost 7 bases to trimming and J lost 2 bases; unmatched junction nucleotides: 10. From germline, CDR1 is MDHEN and CDR2 SYDVKM. The CDR3 spans 16 residues.

This chain joins TRBV7-9 and TRBJ2-1; D gene ambiguous. The CDR3 length is 19 residues. Looked up from germline, CDR1 is SEHNR and CDR2 is FQNEAQ (reference sequence). V lost 1 base and J lost 0, with 19 bases in between. This CDR3 reads CASSLEKVSRLNSYNEQFF. The CDR3 bases are TGTGCCAGCAGCTTAGAAAAAGTCTCCAGGCTGAACTCCTACAATGAGCAGTTCTTC.

The CDR3 bases are TGTGCCAGCAGTAAGACAGGGGCTAATGAAAAACTGTTTTTT. Translated: CASSKTGANEKLFF. The chain has TRBV25-1 and TRBJ1-4; 8 nucleotides align to TRBD1. CDR1 MGHDK and CDR2 SYGVNS come from the germline V gene. Trimming took 5 bases from V and 3 from J; bases not matched to a gene: 2. The CDR3 covers 14 residues.

Comment on this clone: At the DNA level, this CDR3 is encoded by other sequences in the same sample as well. The chain joins TRBV5-4 to TRBJ2-2; 11 nucleotides align to TRBD1. Trimming cost V 2 bases and J 6 bases; bases outside gene matches: 3. The germline V gene has CDR1 SGHNT and CDR2 YYREEE (reference sequence). This CDR3 is 15 amino acids long. The CDR3: CASSFRDRGSGELFF. The CDR3 DNA reads TGTGCCAGCAGCTTTCGGGACAGGGGGTCCGGGGAGCTGTTTTTT.

The chain couples TRBV4-1 to TRBJ2-7; a weak D match, TRBD1 (6 bases). V lost 6 bases and J 3 bases, leaving 18 bases between the germline ends. The CDR3 covers 15 residues. Germline loops: CDR1 MGHRA, CDR2 YSYEKL. CDR3 protein: CASRLSRDKIYEQYF. For the CDR3, the DNA is TGCGCCAGCAGGCTCTCCAGGGACAAGATCTACGAGCAGTACTTC.

CDR3 nucleotide sequence: TGCGCCAGCAGCTATGGGACAGGGACCGATACGCAGTATTTT. It codes for CASSYGTGTDTQYF. The chain links TRBV4-3 to TRBJ2-3, with 9 nucleotides matching TRBD1. V lost 5 bases, J lost 6 bases, and 6 bases stayed unmatched. CDR3 length: 14 residues. From germline, CDR1 is LGHNA and CDR2 YSLEER.

The chain joins TRBV7-2 to TRBJ2-3; D remains ambiguous. Trimming shortened V by 2 bases and J by 7 bases, and 7 bases separated the two germline ends. Germline V CDR1 and CDR2: SGHTA, FQGNSA. The CDR3 contains 12 residues. CDR3 loop: CASSLFSNTQYF. CDR3 DNA sequence: TGTGCCAGCAGCTTATTTAGTAATACGCAGTATTTT.

The chain joins TRBV11-2 to TRBJ2-3, with D maybe TRBD2 (5 bases). The CDR3 is made up of 11 amino acids. CDR1 SGHAT and CDR2 FQNNGV come from the germline V gene. Trimming removed 7 bases from V and 5 bases from J, with 7 bases in between. As DNA, the CDR3 is TGTGCCAGCACCAGCGGAGATACGCAGTATTTT. Amino acid sequence: CASTSGDTQYF.

This chain joins TRBV2 and TRBJ2-7, with 7 bases that match TRBD2. The CDR3 sequence is 13 residues long. Per germline, CDR1 SNHLY and CDR2 FYNNEI. The trim removed 7 bases at V and 5 bases at J, leaving 8 bases unmatched. The CDR3 sequence: CASNRGELHEQYF. The DNA for the CDR3 is TGTGCCAGCAACCGGGGGGAGCTCCACGAGCAGTACTTC. The full variable domain, with the rest looked up from reference TRBV2 and TRBJ2-7, is EPEVTQTPSHQVTQMGQEVILRCVPISNHLYFYWYRQILGQKVEFLVSFYNNEISEKSEIFDDQFSVERPDGSNFTLKIRSTKLEDSAMYFCASNRGELHEQYFGPGTRLTVT.

The chain employs TRBV5-1 and TRBJ1-1; D gene ambiguous. The V and J ends lost 4 bases and 3 bases respectively, with 16 bases between them. Germline V lookup: CDR1 SGHRS, CDR2 YFSETQ. The CDR3 covers 15 residues. The CDR3 DNA sequence: TGCGCCAGCAGCCTCATACAGCCTACGGACACTGAAGCTTTCTTT. Translation gives CASSLIQPTDTEAFF.

Notes on this clone: One end of the junction does not line up with germline, which may come from a read error. The V and J genes are TRBV23-1 and TRBJ2-7, with D hard to call. TRBV23-1 is annotated as an ORF whose role is uncertain. The CDR3 length is 15 residues. CDR3 bases: TGCGCCAGCTGTCATTATCAGGTTTACAGCTACGAGCAGTACTTC. Amino acids: CASCHYQVYSYEQYF.

The V and J genes are TRBV18 and TRBJ2-2, with unresolved D. The CDR3 is 18 residues long. Germline V gene lookup returns CDR1 KGHSH and CDR2 LQKENI. Trimming took off 0 bases at V and 5 bases at J, with 19 bases between the two ends. This chain's CDR3 is CASSPPMAANRYTGELFF. DNA of the CDR3: TGTGCCAGCTCACCACCGATGGCAGCGAACCGATATACCGGGGAGCTGTTTTTT. The full variable domain, completed using reference TRBV18 and TRBJ2-2, is NAGVMQNPRHLVRRRGQEARLRCSPMKGHSHVYWYRQLPEEGLKFMVYLQKENIIDESGMPKERFSAEFPKEGPSILRIQQVVRGDSAAYFCASSPPMAANRYTGELFFGEGSRLTVL.

The genes are TRBV5-5 and TRBJ2-7; TRBD1 matches 10 bases. The trim removed 4 bases at V and 3 bases at J, leaving 4 bases unmatched. This CDR3 is built from 14 residues. CDR1 and CDR2 (germline): SGHKS, YYEKEE (reference sequence). The CDR3 sequence is CASSPRTGGYEQYF. In nucleotides, the CDR3 is TGTGCCAGCAGCCCCCGGACAGGGGGCTACGAGCAGTACTTC.

The V and J genes are TRBV5-4 and TRBJ2-1; 7 bases align to TRBD2. This CDR3 has 17 residues. V shed 4 bases and J 2 bases; nucleotides not matched to a gene: 12. Germline lookup yields CDR1 SGHNT and CDR2 YYREEE (reference sequence). The CDR3 is CASSRPSAGPTYNEQFF. The DNA for the CDR3 is TGTGCCAGCAGCCGCCCTTCAGCGGGACCCACCTACAATGAGCAGTTCTTC.

This chain joins TRBV5-6 and TRBJ2-5; 7 nucleotides align to TRBD1. There are 13 residues in the CDR3. Germline lookup yields CDR1 SGHDT and CDR2 YYEEEE. After removal of 4 bases from V and 6 bases from J, the junction contained 6 bases not matched to a gene. The CDR3: CASSQDRSQTQYF. The CDR3 DNA reads TGTGCCAGCAGCCAGGACAGGAGCCAGACCCAGTACTTC.